This T cell receptor beta chain derives from a study of response to subunit inactivated influenza vaccine. Findings of the study overall: With each seasonal influenza vaccination, the authors suggested, few new T cells are recruited.

This clonotype has a handful of counts. Its matching antigen is unknown. TCRdb redid the calling of the RT-PCR reads with MiXCR, one entry per CDR3 protein. The sample comprises about 540,000 distinct CDR3 sequences, under 30% of which are singletons, and 2.5% to 3% rests with the top ten. This same sample was also part of a study on T cells expressing NK-cell markers. From that study: TCR beta libraries carry UMIs added by 5'RACE template switching.

The clonotype was recovered from a man aged 45 to 65 who received an inactivated influenza vaccine. The source was CD4+ T cells sorted from PBMCs, collected 11 to 12 days after vaccination.

For the CDR3, the DNA is TGTGCCAGCTCACCACGTACCCTACAAGAGACCCAGTACTTC. It is translated as CASSPRTLQETQYF. The V call is TRBV18, the J call TRBJ2-5; the D is unclear. CDR1 is KGHSH, CDR2 LQKENI, per germline. Trimming shortened V by 1 base and J by 2 bases, and 8 bases separated the two germline ends. The CDR3 loop spans 14 amino acids. Looking up the rest from reference TRBV18 and TRBJ2-5 gives the full variable domain: NAGVMQNPRHLVRRRGQEARLRCSPMKGHSHVYWYRQLPEEGLKFMVYLQKENIIDESGMPKERFSAEFPKEGPSILRIQQVVRGDSAAYFCASSPRTLQETQYFGPGTRLLVL.